This TCR beta chain was identified in a study of shared clonotypes between healthy human individuals. Study-wide findings and caveats: Although depth was large, rarefaction showed that sequencing of the sorted subsets was incomplete. Since donors were few, the genetic and exposure-history diversity represented was limited.

To note about this clone: Its specificity is unknown.

As defined, naive CD8 cells were CD45RO-negative and positively selected for CCR7, with terminally differentiated effector memory CD45RA+ cells excluded. Sequencing used immunoSEQ multiplex PCR; TCRdb keeps in-frame clones, though not all of them. The sample includes about 2 million clones, about 95% of them seen just once. Germline V lookup: CDR1 MNHNS, CDR2 SASEGT. V was shortened by 2 bases and J by 1 base, with 17 bases between the two germline ends. CDR3 length equals 17 residues. The chain joins TRBV6-1 to TRBJ1-2; TRBD1 might be the D (5 bases). Sequenced sample: naive CD8+ T cells sorted from blood. The receptor comes from a man between 18 and 35 years old in good health. CDR3 DNA sequence: TGTGCCAGCAGTGAATTAAGGGGCGGGGAGGGTAACTATGGCTACACCTTC. The encoded protein is CASSELRGGEGNYGYTF.